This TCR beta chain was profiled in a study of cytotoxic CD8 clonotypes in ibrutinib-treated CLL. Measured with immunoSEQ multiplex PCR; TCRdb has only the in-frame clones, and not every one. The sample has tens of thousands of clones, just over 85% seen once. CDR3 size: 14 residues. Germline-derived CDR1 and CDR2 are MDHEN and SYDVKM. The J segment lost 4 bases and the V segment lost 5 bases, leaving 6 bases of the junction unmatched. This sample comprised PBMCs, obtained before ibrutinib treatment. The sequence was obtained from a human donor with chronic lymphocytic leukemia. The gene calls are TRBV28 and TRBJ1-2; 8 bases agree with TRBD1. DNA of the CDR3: TGTGCCAGCAGTATGGGACAGGCATCCTATGGCTACACCTTC. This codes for CASSMGQASYGYTF.